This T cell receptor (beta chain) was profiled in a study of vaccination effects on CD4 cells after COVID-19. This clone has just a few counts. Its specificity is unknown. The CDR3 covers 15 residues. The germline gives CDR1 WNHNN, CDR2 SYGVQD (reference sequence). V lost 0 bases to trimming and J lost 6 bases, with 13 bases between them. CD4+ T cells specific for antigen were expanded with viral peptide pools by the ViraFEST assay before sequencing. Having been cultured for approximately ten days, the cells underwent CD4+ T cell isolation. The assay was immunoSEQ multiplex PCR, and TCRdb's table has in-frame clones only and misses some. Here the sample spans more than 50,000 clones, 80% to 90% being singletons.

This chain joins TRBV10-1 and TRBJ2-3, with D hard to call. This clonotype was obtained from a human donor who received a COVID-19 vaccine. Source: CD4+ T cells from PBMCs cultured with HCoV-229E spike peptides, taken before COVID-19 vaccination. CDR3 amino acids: CASSESGIPRDTQYF. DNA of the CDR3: TGCGCCAGCAGTGAGTCGGGGATCCCCCGGGATACGCAGTATTTT.